This T cell receptor beta chain is from a study of CD4 T cells in relation to SARS-CoV-2 and coronaviruses. As for the study in general: ViraFEST: roughly 10-day antigen culture of PBMCs, then TCR beta CDR3 sequencing. The negative reference was HIV-1 Nef peptide pool or peptide-free culture. Findings and limits, study-wide: Each donor contributed either pre-pandemic or post-infection samples, not both.

TCRdb's table, derived via immunoSEQ multiplex PCR, lists solely in-frame clones and lacks some. The profile shows 28,000 or so clones, more than 65% of them singletons. In regard to this clone: Its target is not known.

Before the COVID-19 pandemic, during about 2011-2018, CD4+ T cells were taken from unexposed donors. Isolation of CD4+ T cells took place after less than 13 days in culture. Unexposed-donor CD4+ T cells were probed with SARS-CoV-2 S/N and four cold-coronavirus spikes, cells permitting. J was trimmed by 3 bases and V by 10 bases; bases with no gene match: 11. This CDR3 comprises 14 residues. Germline V gene lookup returns CDR1 SNHLY and CDR2 FYNNEI. The sample taken for sequencing was CD4+ T cells from PBMCs, cultured in vitro. This TCR was sampled from a human donor in good health. The chain combines TRBV2 with TRBJ2-7, with 8 bases matching TRBD1. This CDR3 is CATTIGQGSYEQYF. As DNA, the CDR3 is TGTGCCACAACGATCGGACAGGGTAGCTACGAGCAGTACTTC.